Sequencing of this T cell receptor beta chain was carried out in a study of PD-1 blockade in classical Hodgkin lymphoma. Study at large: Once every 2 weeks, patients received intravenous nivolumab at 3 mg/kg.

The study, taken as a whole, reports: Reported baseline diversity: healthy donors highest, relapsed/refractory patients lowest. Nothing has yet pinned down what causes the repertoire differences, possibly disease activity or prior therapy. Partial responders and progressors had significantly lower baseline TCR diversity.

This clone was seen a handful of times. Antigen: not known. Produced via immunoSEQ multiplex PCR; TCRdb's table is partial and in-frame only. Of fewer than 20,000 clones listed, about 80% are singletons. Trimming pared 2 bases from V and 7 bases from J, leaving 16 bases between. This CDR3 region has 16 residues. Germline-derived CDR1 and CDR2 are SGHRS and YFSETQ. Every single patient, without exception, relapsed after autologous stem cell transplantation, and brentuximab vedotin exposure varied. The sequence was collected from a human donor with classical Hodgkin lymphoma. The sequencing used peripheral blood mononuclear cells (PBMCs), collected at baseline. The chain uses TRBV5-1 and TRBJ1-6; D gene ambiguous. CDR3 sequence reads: CASSFLEGSSNSPLHF. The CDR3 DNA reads TGCGCCAGCAGCTTCCTAGAAGGCAGTAGCAATTCACCCCTCCACTTT.